The clone carrying this T cell receptor beta chain was counted only a few times. Antigen: not known. Trimming removed 6 bases from V and 0 bases from J, with 13 bases in between. The CDR3 runs 15 residues. Per the germline V gene, CDR1 is SNHLY and CDR2 is FYNNEI. The data derive from a study of early T cells in non-severe SARS-CoV-2 infection. Study as a whole: Chains from this unsorted whole-blood bulk RNA could not be paired.

Tagging with unique molecular identifiers was applied to individual cDNA molecules. TCRdb re-called the 5' RACE reads with MiXCR, one entry per CDR3 protein. The table lists 45,000 to 70,000 distinct CDR3 sequences, less than 9.5% of them singletons. Broader study findings: A preference for anti-spike CD8 responses marked VDJdb matching, which missed private and CD4 specificities.

This TCR came from an adult who was a healthcare worker with PCR-confirmed SARS-CoV-2 infection or an uninfected control (not recorded which). Sequenced material: whole blood, taken at baseline. The V call is TRBV2, the J call TRBJ2-3, with D possibly called TRBD1 or TRBD2 (6 bases each). The chain's CDR3 is CASSEWGASTDTQYF. The CDR3 region has the DNA TGTGCCAGCAGCGAATGGGGGGCGAGCACAGATACGCAGTATTTT.